The 15 T cell receptor beta chains reported below all come from one sample, sequenced in a study of cytomegalovirus exposure and HLA in healthy donors. Amplification used 60 Vbeta primers and 13 Jbeta primers. Sequencing was performed with immunoSEQ multiplex PCR; in TCRdb, only in-frame clones are kept and a portion is missing. The sample yields some 170,000 clones, 81% seen once. Sequencing input: PBMCs. The source of these receptors is a woman under 30 in good health and CMV-seropositive.

The J gene is TRBJ2-5, the V gene TRBV7-9, with D unclear. The end of the DNA aligns better with TRBJ2-7, so the J call may be wrong. This CDR3 spans 12 amino acids. Germline V lookup: CDR1 SEHNR, CDR2 FQNEAQ (reference sequence). This CDR3 is CASSLGRYEQYF. The CDR3, as DNA: TGTGCCAGCAGCTTAGGGCGGTACGAGCAGTACTTC.

The chain employs TRBV6-5 and TRBJ2-7, with D possibly TRBD1 on 5 matching bases. Trimming pared 11 bases from V and 2 bases from J, leaving 22 bases between. Germline V gives CDR1 MNHEY, CDR2 SVGAGI. The CDR3 is 15 residues long. The CDR3 protein is CAGIAPGLAPYEQYF. For the CDR3, the DNA is TGTGCCGGCATTGCCCCAGGGCTCGCCCCCTACGAGCAGTACTTC.

The chain has TRBV30 and TRBJ1-6, with TRBD1 matching over 7 bases. The CDR3 runs 13 residues. The germline V gene encodes CDR1 GTSNPN and CDR2 SVGIG (reference sequence). V shed 3 bases, J shed 6 bases, and the junction held 2 bases outside the gene matches. The CDR3 DNA sequence: TGTGCCTGGAGGGGACAGATTAATTCACCCCTCCACTTT. Amino acid sequence: CAWRGQINSPLHF.

For the CDR3, the DNA is TGTGCCACCAGCAGAGGAATTGACAGGGGTCGGCTGTTTTTT. It codes for CATSRGIDRGRLFF. V is TRBV15 and J is TRBJ2-2, with 8 bases aligning to TRBD1. V shed 1 base, J shed 13 bases, and the junction held 8 bases outside the gene matches. This CDR3 is built from 14 residues. Germline V gene sequence: CDR1 LNHNV, CDR2 YYDKDF (reference sequence).

The rearrangement uses TRBV25-1 and TRBJ2-2, with D perhaps TRBD2 (5 bases). There are 13 residues in the CDR3. CDR1 MGHDK and CDR2 SYGVNS come from the germline V gene. V gave up 3 bases and J gave up 6 bases, with 8 bases separating them. The CDR3 bases are TGTGCCAGCAGTGACGGGGTCCCCGGGGAGCTGTTTTTT. Translation: CASSDGVPGELFF. Supplemented by reference TRBV25-1 and TRBJ2-2, the full variable domain reads EADIYQTPRYLVIGTGKKITLECSQTMGHDKMYWYQQDPGMELHLIHYSYGVNSTEKGDLSSESTVSRIRTEHFPLTLESARPSHTSQYLCASSDGVPGELFFGEGSRLTVL.

CDR3 region: CASSLGARPSSYEQYF. CDR3 bases: TGTGCCAGCAGCTTAGGTGCCAGGCCTTCCTCCTACGAGCAGTACTTC. V is TRBV7-2 and J is TRBJ2-5; D gene uncertain. The J call may not be correct, given that the DNA end is closer to TRBJ2-7. Germline V gene data show CDR1 as SGHTA and CDR2 as FQGNSA. The CDR3 is 16 residues long.

This chain uses TRBV27 with TRBJ2-3; TRBD2 agrees at 9 bases. J gave up 6 bases and V 6 bases, and 10 bases lay outside the gene matches. Germline V gene sequence: CDR1 MNHEY, CDR2 SMNVEV (reference sequence). The CDR3 runs to 15 residues. For the CDR3, the DNA is TGTGCCAGCAGCTGGGTGGGCGGGGGGGCTGATACGCAGTATTTT. This encodes CASSWVGGGADTQYF.

With regard to this clone: The junction differs from germline at one of its ends, possibly a read error. The V gene is TRBV4-1, the J gene TRBJ1-5; D is uncertain. Germline V gives CDR1 MGHRA, CDR2 YSYEKL. The CDR3 runs 18 residues. CDR3 region: CASSQGSGLPGSNQPQHF. The CDR3 DNA reads TGCGCCAGCAGCCAAGGGAGCGGGTTGCCAGGTAGCAATCAGCCTCAGCATTTT.

This sequence joins TRBV2 and TRBJ2-5; D perhaps matches TRBD1 (5 bases). V was clipped by 2 bases and J by 3 bases, with 13 bases between them. The CDR3 runs 15 residues. The germline CDR1 and CDR2 sequences are SNHLY and FYNNEI. This CDR3 reads CASSEWQGTEETQYF. For the CDR3, the DNA is TGTGCCAGCAGTGAATGGCAGGGAACGGAAGAGACCCAGTACTTC.

The chain is built from TRBV19 and TRBJ1-1; D may be TRBD1 (6 bases). This CDR3 contains 14 residues. Germline CDR1 and CDR2: LNHDA and SQIVND (reference sequence). Trimming shortened V by 7 bases and J by 1 base, and 13 bases separated the two germline ends. The CDR3 protein is CASTTDRWNTEAFF. CDR3 nucleotides: TGTGCCAGTACAACGGACAGATGGAACACTGAAGCTTTCTTT.

The gene calls are TRBV7-8 and TRBJ2-5, with D possibly matching TRBD2 (7 bases). The V end was cut by 0 bases, the J end by 5 bases, with 13 bases between. The CDR3 loop spans 15 amino acids. The germline CDR1 and CDR2 sequences are SGHVS and FQNEAQ. Here the CDR3 reads CASSLAGGGQETQYF. In DNA, the CDR3 is TGTGCCAGCAGCTTAGCGGGGGGGGGCCAGGAGACCCAGTACTTC.

The chain links TRBV7-6 to TRBJ1-3; D is unresolved. Germline lookup yields CDR1 SGHVS and CDR2 FNYEAQ. This CDR3 is built from 16 residues. Deletions cut 0 bases from V and 3 bases from J, with 12 bases between. The CDR3 sequence is CASSLAYTARGNTIYF. In nucleotides, the CDR3 is TGTGCCAGCAGCTTAGCTTACACAGCCCGTGGAAACACCATATATTTT.

This clone was observed a single time. This chain uses TRBV29-1 with TRBJ1-2; D may be TRBD1 (6 bases). CDR1 is SQVTM and CDR2 is ANQGSEA in the germline V gene. V was trimmed by 3 bases and J by 14 bases, leaving 13 bases between them. The CDR3 contains 10 residues. This CDR3 reads CSVEWTERTF. The CDR3 DNA reads TGCAGCGTTGAGTGGACAGAAAGAACCTTC.

The chain has TRBV7-9 and TRBJ1-4, with 7 bases lining up with TRBD1. The CDR3 totals 17 residues. V lost 5 bases, J lost 12 bases, and 21 bases stayed unmatched. Germline loops: CDR1 SEHNR, CDR2 FQNEAQ (reference sequence). The CDR3 bases are TGTGCCAGCAGCACCCCGAAGGGGGCCCAGGGGAAGTGGGAACTGTTTTTT. Translating it yields CASSTPKGAQGKWELFF.

This sequence joins TRBV4-2 and TRBJ2-2; possible D gene TRBD1, 6 bases. Germline lookup yields CDR1 LGHNA and CDR2 YNFKEQ. Trimming stripped 0 bases from V and 0 bases from J, with 11 bases between. CDR3 length: 17 residues. CDR3 sequence: CASSQDGRGANTGELFF. CDR3 DNA sequence: TGTGCCAGCAGCCAAGACGGCAGGGGAGCGAACACCGGGGAGCTGTTTTTT.